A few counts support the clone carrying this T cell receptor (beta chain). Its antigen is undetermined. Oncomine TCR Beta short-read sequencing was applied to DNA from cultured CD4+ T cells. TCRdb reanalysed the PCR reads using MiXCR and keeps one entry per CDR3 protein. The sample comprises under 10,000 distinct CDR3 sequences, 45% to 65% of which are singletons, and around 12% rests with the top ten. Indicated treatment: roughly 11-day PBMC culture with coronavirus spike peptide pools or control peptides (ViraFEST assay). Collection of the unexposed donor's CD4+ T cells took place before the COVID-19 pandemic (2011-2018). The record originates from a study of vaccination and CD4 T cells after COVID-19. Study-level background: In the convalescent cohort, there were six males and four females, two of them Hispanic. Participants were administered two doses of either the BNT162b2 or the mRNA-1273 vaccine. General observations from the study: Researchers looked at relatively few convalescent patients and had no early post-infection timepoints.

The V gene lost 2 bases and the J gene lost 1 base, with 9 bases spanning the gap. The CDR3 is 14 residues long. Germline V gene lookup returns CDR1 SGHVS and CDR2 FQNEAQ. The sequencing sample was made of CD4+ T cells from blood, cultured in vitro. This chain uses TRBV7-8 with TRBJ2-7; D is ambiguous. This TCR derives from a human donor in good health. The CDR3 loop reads CASSLYRISYEQYF. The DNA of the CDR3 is TGTGCCAGCAGCTTATATCGGATTTCCTACGAGCAGTACTTC.